The clone carrying this T cell receptor (beta chain) was counted at least ten times. This entry belongs to a study of early T cells in non-severe SARS-CoV-2 infection. Germline V gene data show CDR1 as DFQATT and CDR2 as SNEGSKA (reference sequence). With V trimmed by 5 bases and J by 3 bases, 8 bases remained unmatched. The CDR3 length is 14 residues. Each CDR3 protein gets one entry after TCRdb re-called the 5' RACE reads with MiXCR. The data hold fewer than 40,000 distinct CDR3 sequences, with over 4.5% observed a single time. The receptor comes from an adult who was a healthcare worker with PCR-confirmed SARS-CoV-2 infection or an uninfected control (not recorded which). Sequenced: whole blood. This sequence joins TRBV20-1 and TRBJ2-7; 9 bases map to TRBD2. The CDR3 region has the DNA TGCAGTGCTCACCCAAGCGGGAGGCTCTACGAGCAGTACTTC. Protein product: CSAHPSGRLYEQYF.